This T cell receptor (beta chain) was found in a study of preoperative IRX-2 immunotherapy in early breast cancer. TCRdb keeps only in-frame clones here, not all; method: immunoSEQ multiplex PCR. Found here are 20,000 to 30,000 clones, roughly nine tenths of them singletons; the top ten hold roughly 9%. Trimming took 7 bases from V and 0 from J, leaving 17 bases between them. CDR3 length equals 16 residues. Germline V CDR1 and CDR2: MGHRA, YSYEKL. This clone appeared a single time. Treatment of the sample: preoperative locoregional IRX-2 cytokine immunotherapy. The sequencing here drew on tumor tissue, taken after IRX-2 immunotherapy. This receptor was obtained from a human donor with breast cancer. The rearrangement links TRBV4-1 to TRBJ2-3; D gene uncertain. The CDR3: CASIQDEAPSTDTQYF. CDR3 coding DNA: TGCGCCAGCATTCAGGACGAGGCTCCTAGCACAGATACGCAGTATTTT.